This T cell receptor (beta chain) was obtained from a study of T-cell memory formation after mild COVID-19. At the level of the study: TCR clusters showed largely donor specificity. Study-wide points: Later expanders leaned toward CD4+, whereas clones contracting from day 15 to 85 were balanced CD4/CD8. Some responding clones appeared in pre-infection memory, suggesting cross-reactive memory joined.

From the 5' RACE reads, TCRdb called clonotypes with MiXCR, one entry per CDR3 protein. Of around 510,000 distinct CDR3 sequences detected, about 20% appear once; the ten largest clones hold roughly 9.1%. The ends were cut back, 3 bases at V and 2 bases at J, with 10 bases in the middle. Germline V gene data show CDR1 as SGDLS and CDR2 as YYNGEE. The CDR3 covers 14 residues. A remark on this clonotype: The antigen remains undetermined.

The chain has TRBV9 and TRBJ2-3; D might be TRBD1 or TRBD2, each matching 6 bases. The receptor was isolated from an adult woman who had mild COVID-19 (a few samples of this study predate the infection). Cell type and time point are not known. The sample comprised PBMCs or a T cell subset sorted from them (not recorded which). CDR3 region: CASSEGGDTDTQYF. In DNA, the CDR3 is TGTGCCAGCAGCGAGGGGGGAGACACAGATACGCAGTATTTT.